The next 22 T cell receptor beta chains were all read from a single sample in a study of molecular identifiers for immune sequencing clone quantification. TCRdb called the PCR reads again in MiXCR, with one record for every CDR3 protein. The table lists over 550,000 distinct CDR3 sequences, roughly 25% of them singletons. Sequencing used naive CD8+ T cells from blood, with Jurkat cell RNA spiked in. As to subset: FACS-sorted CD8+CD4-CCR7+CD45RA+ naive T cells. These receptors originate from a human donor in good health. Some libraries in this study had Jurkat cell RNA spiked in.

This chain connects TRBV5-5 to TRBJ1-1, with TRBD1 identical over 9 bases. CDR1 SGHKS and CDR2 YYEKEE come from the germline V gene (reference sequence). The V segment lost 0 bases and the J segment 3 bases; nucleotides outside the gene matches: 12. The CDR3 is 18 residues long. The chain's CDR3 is CASSLGLTGQGKDTEAFF. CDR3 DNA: TGTGCCAGCAGCTTGGGCCTTACCGGACAGGGGAAGGACACTGAAGCTTTCTTT.

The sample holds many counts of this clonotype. The CDR3 DNA follows: TGCGCCAGCAGCTTAATTAGCGGGGAAACCTACGAGCAGTACTTC. Its protein is CASSLISGETYEQYF. The chain uses TRBV5-1 and TRBJ2-7; 8 nucleotides agree with TRBD2. From germline, CDR1 is SGHRS and CDR2 YFSETQ. The CDR3 sequence is 15 residues long. Trimming at V came to 2 bases and at J to 2 bases, leaving 6 bases not matched to a gene.

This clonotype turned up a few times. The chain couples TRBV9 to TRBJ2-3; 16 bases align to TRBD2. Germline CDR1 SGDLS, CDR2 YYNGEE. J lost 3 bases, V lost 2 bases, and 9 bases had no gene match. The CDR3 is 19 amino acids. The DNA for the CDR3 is TGTGCCAGCAGCGTGAGCTCCGGGACTAGCGGGAGGGGAACAGATACGCAGTATTTT. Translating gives CASSVSSGTSGRGTDTQYF. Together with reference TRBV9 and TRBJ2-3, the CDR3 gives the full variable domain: DSGVTQTPKHLITATGQRVTLRCSPRSGDLSVYWYQQSLDQGLQFLIQYYNGEERAKGNILERFSAQQFPDLHSELNLSSLELGDSALYFCASSVSSGTSGRGTDTQYFGPGTRLTVL.

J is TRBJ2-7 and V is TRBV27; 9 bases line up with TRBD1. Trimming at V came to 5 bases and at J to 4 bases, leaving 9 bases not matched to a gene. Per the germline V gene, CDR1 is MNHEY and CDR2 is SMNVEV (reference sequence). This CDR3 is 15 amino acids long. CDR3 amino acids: CASSPSGTGFYEQYF. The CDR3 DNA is TGTGCCAGCAGTCCTTCCGGGACAGGGTTTTACGAGCAGTACTTC.

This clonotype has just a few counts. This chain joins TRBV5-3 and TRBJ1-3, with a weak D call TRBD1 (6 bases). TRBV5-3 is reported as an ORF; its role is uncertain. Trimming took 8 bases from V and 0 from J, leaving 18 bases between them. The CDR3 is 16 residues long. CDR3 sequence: CASSQGQASSGNTIYF. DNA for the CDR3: TGTGCCAGCAGCCAGGGGCAGGCGAGCTCTGGAAACACCATATATTTT.

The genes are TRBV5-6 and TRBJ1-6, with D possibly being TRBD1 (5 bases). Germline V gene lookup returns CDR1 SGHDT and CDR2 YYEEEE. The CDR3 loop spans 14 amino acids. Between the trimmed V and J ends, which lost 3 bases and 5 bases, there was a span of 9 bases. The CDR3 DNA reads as TGTGCCAGCAGCTGGGACGGGAATAATTCACCCCTCCACTTT. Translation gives CASSWDGNNSPLHF.

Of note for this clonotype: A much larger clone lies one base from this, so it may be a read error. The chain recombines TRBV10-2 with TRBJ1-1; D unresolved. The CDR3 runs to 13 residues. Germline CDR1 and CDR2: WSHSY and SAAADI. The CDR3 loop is CASRPGLNTGAFF. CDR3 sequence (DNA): TGCGCCAGCAGGCCCGGACTAAACACTGGAGCTTTCTTT.

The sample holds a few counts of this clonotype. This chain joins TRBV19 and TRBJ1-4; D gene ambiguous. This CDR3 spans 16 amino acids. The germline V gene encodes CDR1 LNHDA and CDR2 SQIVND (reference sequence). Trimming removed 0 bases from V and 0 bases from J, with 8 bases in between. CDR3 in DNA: TGTGCCAGTAGTATAGACCCAGTTGCAACTAATGAAAAACTGTTTTTT. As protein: CASSIDPVATNEKLFF.

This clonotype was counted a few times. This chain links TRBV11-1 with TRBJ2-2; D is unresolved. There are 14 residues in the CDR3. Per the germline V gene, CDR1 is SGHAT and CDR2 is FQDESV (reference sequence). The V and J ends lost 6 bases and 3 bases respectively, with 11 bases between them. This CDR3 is CASREWLDTGELFF. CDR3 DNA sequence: TGTGCCAGCAGGGAATGGTTGGACACCGGGGAGCTGTTTTTT. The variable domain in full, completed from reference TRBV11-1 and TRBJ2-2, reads EAEVAQSPRYKITEKSQAVAFWCDPISGHATLYWYRQILGQGPELLVQFQDESVVDDSQLPKDRFSAERLKGVDSTLKIQPAELGDSAMYLCASREWLDTGELFFGEGSRLTVL.

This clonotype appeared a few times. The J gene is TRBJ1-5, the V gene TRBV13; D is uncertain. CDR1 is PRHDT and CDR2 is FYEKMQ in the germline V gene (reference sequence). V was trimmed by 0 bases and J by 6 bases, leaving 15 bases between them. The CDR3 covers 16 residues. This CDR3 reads CASSLGGYRDSQPQHF. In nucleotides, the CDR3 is TGTGCCAGCAGCTTAGGTGGATATAGGGATAGTCAGCCCCAGCATTTT.

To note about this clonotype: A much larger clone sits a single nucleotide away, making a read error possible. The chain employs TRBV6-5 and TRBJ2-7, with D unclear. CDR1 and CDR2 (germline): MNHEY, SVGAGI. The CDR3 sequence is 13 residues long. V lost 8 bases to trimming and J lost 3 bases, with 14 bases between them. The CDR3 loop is CASGLARSYEQYF. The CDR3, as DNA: TGTGCCAGCGGTCTGGCACGGAGCTACGAGCAGTACTTC.

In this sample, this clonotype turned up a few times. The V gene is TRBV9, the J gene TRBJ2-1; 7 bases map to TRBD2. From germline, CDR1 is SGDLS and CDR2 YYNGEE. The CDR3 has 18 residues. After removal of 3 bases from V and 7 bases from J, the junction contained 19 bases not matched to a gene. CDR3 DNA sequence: TGTGCCAGCAGCGCGGGCGGGGAGGGGCCTTGGCCGAGGAATGAGCAGTTCTTC. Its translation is CASSAGGEGPWPRNEQFF.

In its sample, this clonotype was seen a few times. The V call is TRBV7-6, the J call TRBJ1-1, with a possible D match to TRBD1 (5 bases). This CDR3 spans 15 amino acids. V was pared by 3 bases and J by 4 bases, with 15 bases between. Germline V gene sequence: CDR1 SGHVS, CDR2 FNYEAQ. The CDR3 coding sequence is TGTGCCAGCAGCTTGAGGGCAGGGCGGGGCACTGAAGCTTTCTTT. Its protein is CASSLRAGRGTEAFF.

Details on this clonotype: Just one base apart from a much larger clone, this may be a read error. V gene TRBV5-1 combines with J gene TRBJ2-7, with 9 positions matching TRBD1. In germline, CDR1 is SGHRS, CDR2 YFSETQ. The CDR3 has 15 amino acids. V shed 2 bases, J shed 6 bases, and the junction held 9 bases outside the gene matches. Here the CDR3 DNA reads TGCGCCAGCAGCTTCCAGGACAGGGGAGCGACCGAGCAGTACTTC. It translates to CASSFQDRGATEQYF.

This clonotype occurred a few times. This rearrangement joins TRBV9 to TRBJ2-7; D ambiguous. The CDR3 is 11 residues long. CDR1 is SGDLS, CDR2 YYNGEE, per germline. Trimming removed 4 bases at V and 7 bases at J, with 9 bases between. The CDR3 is CASSPILEQYF. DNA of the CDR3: TGTGCCAGCAGCCCCATCTTAGAGCAGTACTTC.

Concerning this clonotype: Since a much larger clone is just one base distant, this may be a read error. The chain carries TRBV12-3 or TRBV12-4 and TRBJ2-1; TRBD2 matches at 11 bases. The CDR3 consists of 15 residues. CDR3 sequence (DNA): TGTGCCGGCAGATCCTCTAGCGGGGGGCCCCCAGAGCAGTTCTTC. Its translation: CAGRSSSGGPPEQFF.

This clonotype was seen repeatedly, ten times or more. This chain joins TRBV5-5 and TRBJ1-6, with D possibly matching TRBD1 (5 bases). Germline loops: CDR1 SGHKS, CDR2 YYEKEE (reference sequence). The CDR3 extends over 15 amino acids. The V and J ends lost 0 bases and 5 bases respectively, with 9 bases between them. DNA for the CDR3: TGTGCCAGCAGCTTGGACGCCAGGGATAATTCACCCCTCCACTTT. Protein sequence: CASSLDARDNSPLHF.

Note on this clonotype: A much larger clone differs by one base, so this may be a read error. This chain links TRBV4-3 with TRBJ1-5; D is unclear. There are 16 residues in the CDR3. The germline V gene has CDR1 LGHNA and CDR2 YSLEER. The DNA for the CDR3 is TGCGCCAGCAGCCAAGATCTCAGAAATAGCCATCAGCCCCAGCATTTT. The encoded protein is CASSQDLRNSHQPQHF.

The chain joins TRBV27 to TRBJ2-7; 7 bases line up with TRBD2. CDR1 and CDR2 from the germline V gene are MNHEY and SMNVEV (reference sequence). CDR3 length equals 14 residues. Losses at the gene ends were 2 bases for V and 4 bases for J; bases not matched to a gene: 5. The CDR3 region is CASSLLADTYEQYF. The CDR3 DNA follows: TGTGCCAGCAGTTTACTAGCGGACACTTACGAGCAGTACTTC.

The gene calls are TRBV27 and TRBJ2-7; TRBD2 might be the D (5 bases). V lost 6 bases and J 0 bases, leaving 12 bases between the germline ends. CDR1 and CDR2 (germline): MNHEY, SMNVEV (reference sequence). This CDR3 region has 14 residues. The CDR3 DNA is TGTGCCAGCAGCGTGAGGGTACCCTCCTACGAGCAGTACTTC. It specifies CASSVRVPSYEQYF.

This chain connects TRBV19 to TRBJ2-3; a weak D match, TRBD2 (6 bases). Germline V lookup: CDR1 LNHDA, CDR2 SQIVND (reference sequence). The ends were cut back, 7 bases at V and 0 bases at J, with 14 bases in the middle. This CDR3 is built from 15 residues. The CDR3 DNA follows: TGTGCCAGTACACTAGCCGCTTCTAGCACAGATACGCAGTATTTT. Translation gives CASTLAASSTDTQYF.

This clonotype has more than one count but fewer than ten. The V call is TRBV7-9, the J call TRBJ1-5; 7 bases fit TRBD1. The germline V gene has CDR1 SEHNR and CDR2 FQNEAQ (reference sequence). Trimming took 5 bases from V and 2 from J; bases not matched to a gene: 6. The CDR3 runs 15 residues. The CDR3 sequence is CASSPEGAGNQPQHF. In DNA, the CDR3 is TGTGCCAGCAGCCCCGAGGGGGCCGGCAATCAGCCCCAGCATTTT.